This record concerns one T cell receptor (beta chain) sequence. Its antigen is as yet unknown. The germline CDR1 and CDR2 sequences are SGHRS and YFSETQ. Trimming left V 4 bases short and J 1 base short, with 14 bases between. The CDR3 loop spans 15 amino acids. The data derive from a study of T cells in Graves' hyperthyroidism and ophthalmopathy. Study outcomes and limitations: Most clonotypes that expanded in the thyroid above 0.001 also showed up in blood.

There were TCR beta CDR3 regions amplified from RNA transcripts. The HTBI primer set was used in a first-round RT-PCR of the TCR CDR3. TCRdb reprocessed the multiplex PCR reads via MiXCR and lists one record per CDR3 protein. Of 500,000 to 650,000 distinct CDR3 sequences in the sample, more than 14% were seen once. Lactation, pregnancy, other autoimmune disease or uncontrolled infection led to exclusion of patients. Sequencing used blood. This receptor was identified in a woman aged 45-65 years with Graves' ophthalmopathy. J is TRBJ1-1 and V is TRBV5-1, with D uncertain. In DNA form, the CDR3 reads TGCGCCAGCAGCGCCGACACAAACACGAACACTGAAGCTTTCTTT. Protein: CASSADTNTNTEAFF.